Below are 27 T cell receptor beta chains sequenced from a single sample in a study of T-cell memory formation after mild COVID-19. From the 5' RACE reads, TCRdb called clonotypes with MiXCR, one entry per CDR3 protein. Seen here are approximately 560,000 distinct CDR3 sequences, around a sixth observed once, and the top ten hold roughly 8%. Sequenced material: PBMCs or a T cell subset sorted from them (not recorded which). These receptors were collected from an adult woman who had mild COVID-19 (a few samples of this study predate the infection). Cell type and time point are not known.

The chain combines TRBV29-1 with TRBJ1-1; possible D gene TRBD1, 5 bases. Trimming took off 2 bases at V and 6 bases at J, with 16 bases between the two ends. Looked up from germline, CDR1 is SQVTM and CDR2 is ANQGSEA. This CDR3 is built from 14 residues. The CDR3 coding sequence is TGCAGCGTTGAAAAGGGGCCCGGGGATCCTGAAGCTTTCTTT. Its translation is CSVEKGPGDPEAFF. Looking up the rest from reference TRBV29-1 and TRBJ1-1 gives the full variable domain: SAVISQKPSRDICQRGTSLTIQCQVDSQVTMMFWYRQQPGQSLTLIATANQGSEATYESGFVIDKFPISRPNLTFSTLTVSNMSPEDSSIYLCSVEKGPGDPEAFFGQGTRLTVV.

This clonotype was seen at least ten times. The chain combines TRBV7-2 with TRBJ2-3; D unclear. The CDR3 spans 17 residues. From germline, CDR1 is SGHTA and CDR2 FQGNSA. V lost 3 bases to trimming and J lost 2 bases, with 18 bases between them. The CDR3 reads CASSFDFRAALTDTQYF. CDR3 DNA: TGTGCCAGCAGCTTTGACTTTCGGGCAGCCCTCACAGATACGCAGTATTTT.

This clonotype has only a few counts. The J gene is TRBJ1-1, the V gene TRBV30; TRBD1 matches at 9 bases. The CDR3 consists of 14 residues. The V gene's germline CDR1 is GTSNPN and CDR2 SVGIG (reference sequence). With V trimmed by 0 bases and J by 2 bases, 1 base remained unmatched. This CDR3 reads CAWSVTGGNTEAFF. In DNA form, the CDR3 reads TGTGCCTGGAGTGTGACAGGGGGTAACACTGAAGCTTTCTTT.

The chain uses TRBV18 and TRBJ2-2; D not resolved. Per germline, CDR1 KGHSH and CDR2 LQKENI. Trimming removed 2 bases at V and 3 bases at J, with 7 bases between. The CDR3 runs 14 residues. The chain's CDR3 is CASSPGSDTGELFF. The CDR3 nucleotides read TGTGCCAGCTCACCAGGTTCTGACACCGGGGAGCTGTTTTTT. Based on the CDR3 plus reference TRBV18 and TRBJ2-2, the full variable domain is NAGVMQNPRHLVRRRGQEARLRCSPMKGHSHVYWYRQLPEEGLKFMVYLQKENIIDESGMPKERFSAEFPKEGPSILRIQQVVRGDSAAYFCASSPGSDTGELFFGEGSRLTVL.

This clonotype was detected only a few times. This CDR3 reads CASSPISGSGETQYF. CDR3 nucleotide sequence: TGTGCCAGCAGCCCCATTAGCGGGAGTGGTGAGACCCAGTACTTC. The chain has TRBV7-9 and TRBJ2-5; 9 nucleotides match TRBD2. V was pared by 5 bases and J by 5 bases, with 9 bases of the junction left unmatched. The CDR3 loop spans 15 amino acids. Per the germline V gene, CDR1 is SEHNR and CDR2 is FQNEAQ (reference sequence). Drawing the rest from reference TRBV7-9 and TRBJ2-5, the complete variable domain is DTGVSQNPRHKITKRGQNVTFRCDPISEHNRLYWYRQTLGQGPEFLTYFQNEAQLEKSRLLSDRFSAERPKGSFSTLEIQRTEQGDSAMYLCASSPISGSGETQYFGPGTRLLVL.

This CDR3 reads CASSNPFGGQETQYF. The CDR3 DNA reads as TGTGCCAGCAGTAACCCCTTCGGGGGCCAAGAGACCCAGTACTTC. The chain has TRBV6-2 or TRBV6-3 and TRBJ2-5; the D gene is possibly TRBD2 (6 bases). Per the germline V gene, CDR1 is MNHEY and CDR2 is SVGEGT. The CDR3 runs to 15 residues. Trimming pared 5 bases from V and 1 base from J, leaving 14 bases between.

V and J are TRBV5-1 and TRBJ1-2, with D uncertain. Trimming pared 3 bases from V and 6 bases from J, leaving 18 bases between. Germline-derived CDR1 and CDR2 are SGHRS and YFSETQ. This CDR3 region has 15 residues. The CDR3 is CASSSTGPRGDGYTF. CDR3 coding DNA: TGCGCCAGCAGCTCCACCGGGCCCCGAGGTGATGGCTACACCTTC.

This clonotype was counted between two and nine times. V and J are TRBV6-1 and TRBJ1-1, with D perhaps TRBD1 (6 bases). Germline CDR1 reads MNHNS; CDR2 reads SASEGT. The CDR3 totals 17 residues. V dropped 6 bases and J dropped 2 bases, with 22 bases sitting between them. The CDR3 is CASSPGIYRATNTEAFF. The CDR3 nucleotides are TGTGCCAGCAGCCCGGGAATATACAGGGCTACCAACACTGAAGCTTTCTTT.

Of note for this clonotype: Mismatch with germline at one junction end may stem from a read error. The chain is built from TRBV3-1 and TRBJ1-5; D unresolved. CDR3 length: 13 residues. Looked up from germline, CDR1 is LGHDT and CDR2 is YNNKEL (reference sequence). The CDR3 nucleotides are TGCGCCAGCAGCCAAGATCTTAGTCAGCCCCAGCATTTT. Translated, it gives CASSQDLSQPQHF.

The chain links TRBV7-9 to TRBJ2-7; D possibly matches TRBD1 or TRBD2 (5 bases each). V lost 5 bases and J lost 3, with 8 bases in between. This CDR3 contains 12 residues. Germline V lookup: CDR1 SEHNR, CDR2 FQNEAQ (reference sequence). CDR3 sequence (DNA): TGTGCCAGCAGCACGGGGCGCTACGAGCAGTACTTC. Translating it yields CASSTGRYEQYF.

This clonotype was seen a handful of times. V usage is TRBV18 and J usage is TRBJ2-2; 7 bases are a match to TRBD2. V lost 5 bases and J lost 1; bases outside the gene matches: 1. The CDR3 has 14 amino acids. From germline, CDR1 is KGHSH and CDR2 LQKENI. The DNA for the CDR3 is TGTGCCAGCTCAGAGCGGGGGAACACCGGGGAGCTGTTTTTT. It encodes CASSERGNTGELFF.

This clonotype was found a few times. The V call is TRBV9, the J call TRBJ2-7; D gene ambiguous. The ends were cut back, 0 bases at V and 5 bases at J, with 3 bases in the middle. This CDR3 contains 11 residues. Looked up from germline, CDR1 is SGDLS and CDR2 is YYNGEE. CDR3 sequence reads: CASSVDNEQYF. CDR3 in DNA: TGTGCCAGCAGCGTAGATAACGAGCAGTACTTC.

The sample holds a few counts of this clonotype. The V gene is TRBV7-2, the J gene TRBJ1-4; D not resolved. The CDR3 has 15 residues. Germline CDR1 is SGHTA and CDR2 is FQGNSA. Trimming removed 0 bases from V and 5 bases from J, with 10 bases in between. The DNA for the CDR3 is TGTGCCAGCAGCTTAGCACGGTTGGGGAATGAAAAACTGTTTTTT. This translates into CASSLARLGNEKLFF.

This chain uses TRBV12-3 or TRBV12-4 with TRBJ1-1; the D gene is possibly TRBD1 (6 bases). The V and J ends lost 5 bases and 8 bases respectively, with 9 bases between them. The CDR3 has 11 amino acids. The CDR3 DNA follows: TGTGCCAGCAGTCAGGGGAGAGAAGCTTTCTTT. It translates to CASSQGREAFF.

The rearrangement links TRBV5-1 to TRBJ2-7; D could derive from TRBD1 or TRBD2 (5 bases each). V was clipped by 3 bases and J by 6 bases, with 28 bases between them. The CDR3 is made up of 18 amino acids. Germline assignment: CDR1 SGHRS and CDR2 YFSETQ. The CDR3 DNA is TGCGCCAGCAGCTATAATCCGGGACCATTTTCGGGTCTTACCGAGCAGTACTTC. This translates into CASSYNPGPFSGLTEQYF.

This clonotype was counted a few times. The chain combines TRBV4-2 with TRBJ2-3, with D unresolved. The CDR3 extends over 14 amino acids. Trimming took off 1 base at V and 4 bases at J, with 9 bases between the two ends. Germline V gene data show CDR1 as LGHNA and CDR2 as YNFKEQ. The CDR3 spells CASSQVPASDTQYF. CDR3 nucleotides: TGTGCCAGCAGCCAAGTCCCGGCCTCAGATACGCAGTATTTT.

This clonotype showed up just a few times. The rearrangement uses TRBV12-3 or TRBV12-4 and TRBJ1-1; D call uncertain. Trimming stripped 7 bases from V and 1 base from J, with 10 bases between. This CDR3 region has 13 residues. The CDR3 sequence: CASMGEGNTEAFF. The CDR3 DNA follows: TGTGCCAGCATGGGTGAGGGGAACACTGAAGCTTTCTTT.

This chain links TRBV12-3 or TRBV12-4 with TRBJ2-5; 11 bases match TRBD2. The trim removed 3 bases at V and 4 bases at J, leaving 1 base unmatched. There are 14 residues in the CDR3. CDR3 loop: CASSFTSGRETQYF. As DNA, the CDR3 is TGTGCCAGCAGTTTTACTAGCGGGAGAGAGACCCAGTACTTC.

As concerns this clonotype: This could be a read error, since a much larger clone is one nucleotide away. The chain combines TRBV5-1 with TRBJ2-2; 7 nucleotides line up with TRBD2. The germline CDR1 and CDR2 sequences are SGHRS and YFSETQ. Trimming cost V 3 bases and J 0 bases; bases outside gene matches: 2. This CDR3 is built from 15 residues. CDR3 region: CASSYSGSNTGELFF. The CDR3, as DNA: TGCGCCAGCAGCTATAGCGGGTCGAACACCGGGGAGCTGTTTTTT.

J is TRBJ1-5 and V is TRBV6-1; D possibly corresponds to TRBD1 (5 bases). CDR1 and CDR2 from the germline V gene are MNHNS and SASEGT. V was cut by 6 bases and J by 10 bases, with 19 bases left in between. The length of the CDR3 is 14 residues. Written as DNA, the CDR3 is TGTGCCAGCAGCGTAGGACAAGAGTTTCCTCCCCAGCATTTT. As protein: CASSVGQEFPPQHF.

This clonotype was seen more than once but under ten times. The chain carries TRBV13 and TRBJ2-1, with TRBD2 identical over 13 bases. The CDR3 has 15 amino acids. Germline CDR1 is PRHDT and CDR2 is FYEKMQ (reference sequence). The V and J ends lost 5 bases and 8 bases, in that order; junction bases with no gene match: 6. The CDR3 DNA sequence: TGTGCCAGCAGCCAAGGACTAGCGGGAGTTCATGAGCAGTTCTTC. Translated, it gives CASSQGLAGVHEQFF.

This clonotype was recorded a few times. The CDR3 DNA reads as TGCAGTGCTAGTGTTAGCGGGAGGGCCAATGAGCAGTTCTTC. Protein sequence: CSASVSGRANEQFF. The chain joins TRBV20-1 to TRBJ2-1, with 11 bases fitting TRBD2. This CDR3 spans 14 amino acids. CDR1 is DFQATT and CDR2 is SNEGSKA in the germline V gene (reference sequence). Germline trimming cut 3 bases from V and 6 bases from J; bases unmatched to any gene: 4.

This clonotype was observed a handful of times. The chain employs TRBV20-1 and TRBJ1-1; 7 bases are a match to TRBD1. The CDR3 is 14 amino acids. Trimming cost V 1 base and J 6 bases; bases outside gene matches: 8. Per the germline V gene, CDR1 is DFQATT and CDR2 is SNEGSKA (reference sequence). In DNA, the CDR3 is TGCAGTGCTAGAGCCTGGACAGGTGAAGCTGAAGCTTTCTTT. It translates to CSARAWTGEAEAFF.

The chain couples TRBV5-1 to TRBJ1-1, with D possibly being TRBD1 (5 bases). Germline V gives CDR1 SGHRS, CDR2 YFSETQ. Trimming took off 2 bases at V and 1 base at J, with 9 bases between the two ends. CDR3 length equals 14 residues. Here the CDR3 reads CASSFSTGNTEAFF. The CDR3 DNA reads as TGCGCCAGCAGCTTCTCTACAGGGAACACTGAAGCTTTCTTT.

V gene TRBV18 combines with J gene TRBJ2-7, with 8 bases matching TRBD2. The V and J ends lost 5 bases and 3 bases, in that order; junction bases with no gene match: 3. Per the germline V gene, CDR1 is KGHSH and CDR2 is LQKENI. The CDR3 has 13 amino acids. In DNA form, the CDR3 reads TGTGCCAGCTCAGGAAGCGGGAGCTACGAGCAGTACTTC. Its translation: CASSGSGSYEQYF.

In its sample, this clonotype was seen a few times. The chain couples TRBV6-5 to TRBJ1-4, with a possible D match to TRBD1 (6 bases). Germline loops: CDR1 MNHEY, CDR2 SVGAGI. V was trimmed by 4 bases and J by 10 bases, leaving 10 bases between them. The CDR3 extends over 12 amino acids. Written as DNA, the CDR3 is TGTGCCAGCAGTTCGGGGGGCGGAAAACTGTTTTTT. As protein: CASSSGGGKLFF.

This sequence joins TRBV7-9 and TRBJ2-7; D assignment may be TRBD1 or TRBD2 (5 bases each). The CDR3 totals 19 residues. The germline V gene encodes CDR1 SEHNR and CDR2 FQNEAQ (reference sequence). Trimming removed 5 bases from V and 4 bases from J, with 30 bases in between. For the CDR3, the DNA is TGTGCCAGCAGCACAGACAGCTCCAAGTACGGCTCGCGGGCGTACGAGCAGTACTTC. It specifies CASSTDSSKYGSRAYEQYF.